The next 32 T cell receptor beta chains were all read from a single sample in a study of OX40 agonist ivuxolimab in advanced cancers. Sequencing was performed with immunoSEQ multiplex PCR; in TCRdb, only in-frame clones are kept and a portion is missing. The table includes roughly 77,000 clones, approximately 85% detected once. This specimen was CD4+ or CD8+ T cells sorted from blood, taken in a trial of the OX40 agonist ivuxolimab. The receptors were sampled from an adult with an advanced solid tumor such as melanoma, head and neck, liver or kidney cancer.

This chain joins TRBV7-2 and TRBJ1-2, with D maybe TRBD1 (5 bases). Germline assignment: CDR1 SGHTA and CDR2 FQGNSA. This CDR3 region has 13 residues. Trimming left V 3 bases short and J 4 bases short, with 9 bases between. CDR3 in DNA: TGTGCCAGCAGCTTTGGGACCCTCTATGGCTACACCTTC. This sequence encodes CASSFGTLYGYTF.

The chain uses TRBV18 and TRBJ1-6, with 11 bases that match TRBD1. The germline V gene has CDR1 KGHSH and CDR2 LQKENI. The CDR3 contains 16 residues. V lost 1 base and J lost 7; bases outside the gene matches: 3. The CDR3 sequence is CASSPLGTGGNSPLHF. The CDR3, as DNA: TGTGCCAGCTCACCACTGGGGACAGGGGGAAATTCACCCCTCCACTTT. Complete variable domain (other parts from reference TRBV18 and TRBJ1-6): NAGVMQNPRHLVRRRGQEARLRCSPMKGHSHVYWYRQLPEEGLKFMVYLQKENIIDESGMPKERFSAEFPKEGPSILRIQQVVRGDSAAYFCASSPLGTGGNSPLHFGNGTRLTVT.

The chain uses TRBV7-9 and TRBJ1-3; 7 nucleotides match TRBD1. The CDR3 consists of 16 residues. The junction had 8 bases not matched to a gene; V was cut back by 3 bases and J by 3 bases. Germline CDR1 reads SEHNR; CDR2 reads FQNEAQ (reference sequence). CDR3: CASSLTRQGSGNTIYF. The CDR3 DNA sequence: TGTGCCAGCAGCTTGACACGACAGGGAAGTGGAAACACCATATATTTT.

CDR3 nucleotides: TGTGCCAGCAAAGGGGGCGGCTATGGCTACACCTTC. Its protein is CASKGGGYGYTF. The chain joins TRBV25-1 to TRBJ1-2, with 7 bases identical to TRBD1. The CDR3 has 12 residues. With V trimmed by 7 bases and J by 4 bases, 3 bases remained unmatched. Germline V CDR1 and CDR2: MGHDK, SYGVNS.

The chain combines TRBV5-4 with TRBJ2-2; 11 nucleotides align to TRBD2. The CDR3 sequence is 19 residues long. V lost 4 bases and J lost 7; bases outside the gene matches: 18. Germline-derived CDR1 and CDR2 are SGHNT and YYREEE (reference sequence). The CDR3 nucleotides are TGTGCCAGCAGCCCTGCGCTAGCGGGGGGCCCAGTTGGGTACGGGGAGCTGTTTTTT. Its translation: CASSPALAGGPVGYGELFF.

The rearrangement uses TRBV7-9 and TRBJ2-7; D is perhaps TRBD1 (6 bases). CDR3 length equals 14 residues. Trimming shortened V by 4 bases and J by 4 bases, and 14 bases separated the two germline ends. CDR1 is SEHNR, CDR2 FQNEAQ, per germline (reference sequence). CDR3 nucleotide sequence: TGTGCCAGCAGCTCAATACAGGGCAGGTACGAGCAGTACTTC. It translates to CASSSIQGRYEQYF.

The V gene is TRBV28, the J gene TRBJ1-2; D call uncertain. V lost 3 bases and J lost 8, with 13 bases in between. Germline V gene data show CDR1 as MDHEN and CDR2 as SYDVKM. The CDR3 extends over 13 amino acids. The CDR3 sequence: CASSFRVGGGYTF. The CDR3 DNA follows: TGTGCCAGCAGTTTTCGGGTTGGAGGGGGCTACACCTTC.

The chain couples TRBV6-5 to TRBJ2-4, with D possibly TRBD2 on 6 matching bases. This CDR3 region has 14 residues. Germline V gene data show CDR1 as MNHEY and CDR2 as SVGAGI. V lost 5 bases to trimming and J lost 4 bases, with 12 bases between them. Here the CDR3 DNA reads TGTGCCAGCAGTGGCCCGGGAGAAAAAAACATTCAGTACTTC. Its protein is CASSGPGEKNIQYF.

In nucleotides, the CDR3 is TGCGCCAGCAGCGTCGAACAGGGTTCGGTTGGAAACACCATATATTTT. Translated, it gives CASSVEQGSVGNTIYF. The chain links TRBV5-1 to TRBJ1-3, with a tentative D call TRBD1 (6 bases). CDR1 and CDR2 (germline): SGHRS, YFSETQ. There are 16 residues in the CDR3. V lost 4 bases, J lost 3 bases, and 17 bases lay in between.

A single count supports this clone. The CDR3 nucleotides read TGTGCCAGTAGTGTAGGCGGACAGGGAAAGACCCAGTACTTC. Encoded protein: CASSVGGQGKTQYF. The V call is TRBV19, the J call TRBJ2-5, with 8 nucleotides matching TRBD1. This CDR3 contains 14 residues. In germline, CDR1 is LNHDA, CDR2 SQIVND (reference sequence). The junction had 8 bases not matched to a gene; V was cut back by 5 bases and J by 6 bases.

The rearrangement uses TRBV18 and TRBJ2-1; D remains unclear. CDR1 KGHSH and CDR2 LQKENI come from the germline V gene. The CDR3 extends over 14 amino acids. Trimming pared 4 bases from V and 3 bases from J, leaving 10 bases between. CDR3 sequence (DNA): TGTGCCAGCTCACTTCAGAGTGACTACAATGAGCAGTTCTTC. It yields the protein CASSLQSDYNEQFF.

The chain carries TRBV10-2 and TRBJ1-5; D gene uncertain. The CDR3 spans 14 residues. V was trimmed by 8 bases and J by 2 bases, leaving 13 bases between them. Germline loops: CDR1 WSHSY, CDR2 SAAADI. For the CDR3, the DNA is TGCGCCAGCTCACCCAACACAGGCAATCAGCCCCAGCATTTT. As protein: CASSPNTGNQPQHF.

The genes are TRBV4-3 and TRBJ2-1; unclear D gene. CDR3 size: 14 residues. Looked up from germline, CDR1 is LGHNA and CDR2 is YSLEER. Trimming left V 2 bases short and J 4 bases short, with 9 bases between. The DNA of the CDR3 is TGCGCCAGCAGCCAAAACCAGAGGTACAATGAGCAGTTCTTC. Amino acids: CASSQNQRYNEQFF.

CDR3 sequence reads: CASSLNKGYEAFF. DNA for the CDR3: TGTGCCAGCAGCTTAAATAAGGGGTATGAAGCTTTCTTT. The gene calls are TRBV7-3 and TRBJ1-1, with TRBD1 as a possible D gene (5 bases). Germline V gene lookup returns CDR1 SGHTA and CDR2 FQGTGA. This CDR3 comprises 13 residues. Trimming took off 1 base at V and 7 bases at J, with 10 bases between the two ends.

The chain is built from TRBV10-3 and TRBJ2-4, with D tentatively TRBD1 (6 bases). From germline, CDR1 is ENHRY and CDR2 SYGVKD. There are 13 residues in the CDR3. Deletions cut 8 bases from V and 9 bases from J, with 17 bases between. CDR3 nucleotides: TGTGCCATCTACCAGGCTTCAGGGGTCATTCAGTACTTC. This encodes CAIYQASGVIQYF.

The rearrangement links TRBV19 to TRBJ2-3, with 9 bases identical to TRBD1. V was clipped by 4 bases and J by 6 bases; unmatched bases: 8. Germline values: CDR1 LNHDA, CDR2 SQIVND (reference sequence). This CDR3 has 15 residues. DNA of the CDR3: TGTGCCAGTAGTACGGGACAGGGTAGGTTGGATACGCAGTATTTT. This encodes CASSTGQGRLDTQYF.

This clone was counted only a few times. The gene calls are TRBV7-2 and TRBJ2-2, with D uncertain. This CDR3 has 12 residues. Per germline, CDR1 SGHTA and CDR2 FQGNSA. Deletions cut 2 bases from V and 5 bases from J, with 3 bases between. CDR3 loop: CASSLNTGELFF. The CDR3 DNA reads TGTGCCAGCAGCTTAAATACCGGGGAGCTGTTTTTT.

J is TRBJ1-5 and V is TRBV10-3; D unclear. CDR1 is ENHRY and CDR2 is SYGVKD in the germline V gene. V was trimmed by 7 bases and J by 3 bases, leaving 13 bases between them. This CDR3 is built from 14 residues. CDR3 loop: CAITSGMDNQPQHF. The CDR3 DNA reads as TGTGCCATCACTTCGGGGATGGACAATCAGCCCCAGCATTTT.

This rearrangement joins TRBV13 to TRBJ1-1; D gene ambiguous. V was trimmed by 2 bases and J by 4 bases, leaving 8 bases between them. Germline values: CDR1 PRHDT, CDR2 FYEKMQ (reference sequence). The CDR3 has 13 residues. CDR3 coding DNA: TGTGCCAGCAGCTTAAACTATGGCACTGAAGCTTTCTTT. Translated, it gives CASSLNYGTEAFF.

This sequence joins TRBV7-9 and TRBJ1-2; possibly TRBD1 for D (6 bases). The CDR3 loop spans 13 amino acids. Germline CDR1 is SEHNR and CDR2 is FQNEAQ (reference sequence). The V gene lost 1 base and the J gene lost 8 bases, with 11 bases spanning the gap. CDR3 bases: TGTGCCAGCAGCTTAGAACAGGGAAGGGGCTACACCTTC. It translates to CASSLEQGRGYTF.

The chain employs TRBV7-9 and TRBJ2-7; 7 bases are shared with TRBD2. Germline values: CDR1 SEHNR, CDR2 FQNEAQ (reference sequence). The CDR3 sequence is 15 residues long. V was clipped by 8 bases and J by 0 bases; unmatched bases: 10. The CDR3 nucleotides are TGTGCCAGCGCCTTCGGGACTATTATCTCCTACGAGCAGTACTTC. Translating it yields CASAFGTIISYEQYF.

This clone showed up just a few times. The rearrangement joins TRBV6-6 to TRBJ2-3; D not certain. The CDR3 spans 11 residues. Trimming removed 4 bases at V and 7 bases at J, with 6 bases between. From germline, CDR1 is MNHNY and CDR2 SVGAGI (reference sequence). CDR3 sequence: CASSSGYTQYF. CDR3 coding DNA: TGTGCCAGCAGTTCCGGGTATACGCAGTATTTT.

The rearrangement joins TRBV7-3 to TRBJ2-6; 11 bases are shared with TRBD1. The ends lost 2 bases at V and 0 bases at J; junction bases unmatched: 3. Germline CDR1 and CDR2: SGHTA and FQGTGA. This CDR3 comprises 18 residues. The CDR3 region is CASSLGTGGFSGANVLTF. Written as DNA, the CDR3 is TGTGCCAGCAGCTTAGGGACAGGGGGTTTCTCTGGGGCCAACGTCCTGACTTTC. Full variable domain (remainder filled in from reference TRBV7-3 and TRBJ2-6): GAGVSQTPSNKVTEKGKYVELRCDPISGHTALYWYRQSLGQGPEFLIYFQGTGAADDSGLPNDRFFAVRPEGSVSTLKIQRTERGDSAVYLCASSLGTGGFSGANVLTFGAGSRLTVL.

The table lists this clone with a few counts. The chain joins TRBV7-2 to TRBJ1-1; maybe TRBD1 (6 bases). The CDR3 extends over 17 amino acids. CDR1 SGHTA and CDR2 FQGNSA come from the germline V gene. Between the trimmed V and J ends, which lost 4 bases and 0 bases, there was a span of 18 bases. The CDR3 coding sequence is TGTGCCAGCAGCTCCTCCCGCGGGCGGGGGCTGAACACTGAAGCTTTCTTT. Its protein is CASSSSRGRGLNTEAFF.

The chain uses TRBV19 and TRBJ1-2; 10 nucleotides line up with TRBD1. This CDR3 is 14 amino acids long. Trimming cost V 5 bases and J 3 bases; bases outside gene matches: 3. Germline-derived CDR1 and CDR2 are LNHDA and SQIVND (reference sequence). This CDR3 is CASSQTGGYYGYTF. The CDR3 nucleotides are TGTGCCAGTAGTCAGACAGGGGGCTACTATGGCTACACCTTC. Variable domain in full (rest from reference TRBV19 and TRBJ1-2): DGGITQSPKYLFRKEGQNVTLSCEQNLNHDAMYWYRQDPGQGLRLIYYSQIVNDFQKGDIAEGYSVSREKKESFPLTVTSAQKNPTAFYLCASSQTGGYYGYTFGSGTRLTVV.

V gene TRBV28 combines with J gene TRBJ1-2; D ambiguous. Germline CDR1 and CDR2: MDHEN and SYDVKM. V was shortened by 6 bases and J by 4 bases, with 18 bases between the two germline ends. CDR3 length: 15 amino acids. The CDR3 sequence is CASRPATGRVYGYTF. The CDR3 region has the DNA TGTGCCAGCAGACCCGCGACCGGGAGGGTCTATGGCTACACCTTC.

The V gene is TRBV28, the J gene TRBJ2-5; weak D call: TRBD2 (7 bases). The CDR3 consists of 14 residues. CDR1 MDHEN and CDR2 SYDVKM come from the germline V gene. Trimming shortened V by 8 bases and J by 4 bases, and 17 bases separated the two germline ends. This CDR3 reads CASSPGGGVETQYF. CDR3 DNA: TGTGCCAGCTCCCCGGGGGGCGGAGTAGAGACCCAGTACTTC.

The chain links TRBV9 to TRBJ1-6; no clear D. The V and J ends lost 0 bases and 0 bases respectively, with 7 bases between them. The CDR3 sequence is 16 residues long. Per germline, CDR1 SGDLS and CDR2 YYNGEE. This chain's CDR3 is CASSVAQSSYNSPLHF. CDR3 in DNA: TGTGCCAGCAGCGTAGCTCAGAGCTCCTATAATTCACCCCTCCACTTT.

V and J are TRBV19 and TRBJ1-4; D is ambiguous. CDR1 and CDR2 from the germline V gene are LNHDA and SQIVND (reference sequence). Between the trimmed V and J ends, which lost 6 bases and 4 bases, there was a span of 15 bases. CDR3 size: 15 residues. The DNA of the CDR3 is TGTGCCAGTAGCTCCGGGCAGGCCCGTAATGAAAAACTGTTTTTT. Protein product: CASSSGQARNEKLFF.

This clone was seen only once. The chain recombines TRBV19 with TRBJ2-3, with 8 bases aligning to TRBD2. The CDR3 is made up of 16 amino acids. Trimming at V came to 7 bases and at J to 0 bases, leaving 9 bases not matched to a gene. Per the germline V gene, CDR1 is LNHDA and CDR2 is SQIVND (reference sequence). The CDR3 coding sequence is TGTGCCAGTACCCGCCCGGGGGGGCTAAGCACAGATACGCAGTATTTT. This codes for CASTRPGGLSTDTQYF.

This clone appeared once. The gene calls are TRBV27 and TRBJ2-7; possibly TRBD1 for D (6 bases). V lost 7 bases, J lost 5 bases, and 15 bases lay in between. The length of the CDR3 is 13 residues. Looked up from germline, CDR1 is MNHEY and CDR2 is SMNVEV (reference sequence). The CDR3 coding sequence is TGTGCCAGCAAAGGTCGCGCAGGGGACGAGCAGTACTTC. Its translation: CASKGRAGDEQYF.

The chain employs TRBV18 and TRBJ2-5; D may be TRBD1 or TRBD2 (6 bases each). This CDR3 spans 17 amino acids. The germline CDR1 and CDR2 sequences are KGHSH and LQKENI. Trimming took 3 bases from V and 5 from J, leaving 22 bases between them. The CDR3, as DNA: TGTGCCAGCTCACCGCCGAAGAGGGGGGCGTTACAGGAGACCCAGTACTTC. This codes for CASSPPKRGALQETQYF.